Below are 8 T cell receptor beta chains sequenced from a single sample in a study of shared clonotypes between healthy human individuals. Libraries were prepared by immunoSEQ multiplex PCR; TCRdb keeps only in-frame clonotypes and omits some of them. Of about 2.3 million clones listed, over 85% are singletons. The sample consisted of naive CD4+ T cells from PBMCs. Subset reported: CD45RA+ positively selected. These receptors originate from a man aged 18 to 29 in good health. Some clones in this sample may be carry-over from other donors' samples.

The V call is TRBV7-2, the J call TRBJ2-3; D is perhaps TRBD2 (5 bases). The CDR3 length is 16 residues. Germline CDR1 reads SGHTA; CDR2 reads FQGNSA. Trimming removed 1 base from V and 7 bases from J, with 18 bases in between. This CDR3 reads CASSLVGGPSVNTQYF. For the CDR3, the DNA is TGTGCCAGCAGCTTAGTTGGCGGGCCGAGTGTGAATACGCAGTATTTT.

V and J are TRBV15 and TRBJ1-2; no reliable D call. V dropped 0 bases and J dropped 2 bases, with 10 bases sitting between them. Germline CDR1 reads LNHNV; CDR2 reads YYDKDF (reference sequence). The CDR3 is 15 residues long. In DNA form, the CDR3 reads TGTGCCACCAGCAGAGATCCTACGGCGAACTATGGCTACACCTTC. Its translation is CATSRDPTANYGYTF.

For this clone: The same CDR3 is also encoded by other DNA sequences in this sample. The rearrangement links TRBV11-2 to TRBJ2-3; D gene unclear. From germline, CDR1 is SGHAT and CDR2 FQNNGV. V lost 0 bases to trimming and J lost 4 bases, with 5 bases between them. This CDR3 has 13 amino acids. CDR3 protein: CASSLDRADTQYF. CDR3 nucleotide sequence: TGTGCCAGCAGCTTAGATAGGGCAGATACGCAGTATTTT.

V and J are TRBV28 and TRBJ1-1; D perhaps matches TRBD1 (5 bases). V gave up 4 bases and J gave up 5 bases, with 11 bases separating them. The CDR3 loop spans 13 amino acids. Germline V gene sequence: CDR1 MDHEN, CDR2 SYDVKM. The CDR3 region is CASSWTLGTEAFF. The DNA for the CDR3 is TGTGCCAGCAGTTGGACATTGGGAACTGAAGCTTTCTTT.

CDR3 sequence: CASSLFQGEDIQYF. The CDR3 bases are TGCGCCAGCAGCTTGTTCCAGGGGGAAGACATTCAGTACTTC. The J gene is TRBJ2-4, the V gene TRBV5-1, with 7 bases fitting TRBD1. Germline V gene data show CDR1 as SGHRS and CDR2 as YFSETQ. The CDR3 loop spans 14 amino acids. V shed 1 base and J 8 bases; nucleotides not matched to a gene: 6.

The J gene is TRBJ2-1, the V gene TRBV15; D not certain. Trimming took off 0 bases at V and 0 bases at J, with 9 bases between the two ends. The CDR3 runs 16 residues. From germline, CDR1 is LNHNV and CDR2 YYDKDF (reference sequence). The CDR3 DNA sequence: TGTGCCACCAGCAGAGATGCGATTAGCTCCTACAATGAGCAGTTCTTC. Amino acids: CATSRDAISSYNEQFF.

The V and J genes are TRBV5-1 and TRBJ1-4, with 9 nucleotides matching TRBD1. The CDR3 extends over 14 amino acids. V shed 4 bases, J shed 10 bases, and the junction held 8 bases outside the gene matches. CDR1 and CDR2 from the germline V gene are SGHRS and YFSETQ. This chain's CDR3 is CASSPGQGEGKLFF. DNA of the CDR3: TGCGCCAGCAGCCCGGGACAGGGTGAGGGAAAACTGTTTTTT.

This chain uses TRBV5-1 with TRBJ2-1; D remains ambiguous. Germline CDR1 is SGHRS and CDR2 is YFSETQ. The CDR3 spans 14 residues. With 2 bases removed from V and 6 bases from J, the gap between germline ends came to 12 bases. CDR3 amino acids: CASSFSMFPNEQFF. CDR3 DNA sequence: TGCGCCAGCAGCTTTAGTATGTTCCCCAATGAGCAGTTCTTC.